This TCR beta chain was captured in a study of T cells in Graves' hyperthyroidism and ophthalmopathy. There are a few counts of this clonotype. It was considered stable Graves' hyperthyroidism when ophthalmopathy did not progress within 18 months. Template material for amplifying TCR beta CDR3 regions consisted of RNA transcripts. When the TCR CDR3 underwent first-round RT-PCR, the HTBI primer set was used. TCRdb recomputed calls from the multiplex PCR reads with MiXCR, one row per CDR3 protein. The profile shows 500,000 to 750,000 distinct CDR3 sequences, under 60% of them singletons. The V end lost 1 base, the J end lost 12 bases, and 16 bases lay between the germline ends. This CDR3 comprises 13 residues. CDR1 is DFQATT and CDR2 is SNEGSKA in the germline V gene (reference sequence).

This chain connects TRBV20-1 to TRBJ2-1, with D maybe TRBD1 (5 bases). Sequenced material: peripheral blood or thyroid tissue (not recorded which). The TCR originated in a woman aged 18-29 years with Graves' hyperthyroidism. The CDR3 DNA follows: TGCAGTGCTAGAGTTGGGGCCAAAGTTGGGCAGTTCTTC. Translation: CSARVGAKVGQFF.